This T cell receptor (beta chain) was profiled in a study of technical replicates of blood from several donors. TCRdb's table, derived via immunoSEQ multiplex PCR, lists solely in-frame clones and lacks some. This table has about 83,000 clones, approximately 90% appearing once. The CDR3 totals 13 residues. Germline V gene sequence: CDR1 ENHRY, CDR2 SYGVKD. Trimming removed 9 bases from V and 3 bases from J, with 12 bases in between. The V call is TRBV10-3, the J call TRBJ1-5; D call uncertain. Sequenced: T cells isolated from PBMCs. The receptor was derived from a human donor in good health. The CDR3 reads CAICREDNQPQHF. The DNA of the CDR3 is TGTGCCATTTGCCGGGAGGACAATCAGCCCCAGCATTTT.